This T cell receptor (beta chain) was sequenced during a study of blood T cell repertoires in COVID-19. CDR3 length: 16 residues. Germline CDR1 GTSNPN, CDR2 SVGIG (reference sequence). J gave up 8 bases and V 0 bases, and 11 bases lay outside the gene matches. This clone has only one observation. TCRdb's copy holds only in-frame clones and misses some; the assay was immunoSEQ multiplex PCR. The sample has roughly 190,000 clones, roughly four fifths seen once. The rearrangement links TRBV30 to TRBJ2-1; 9 bases are shared with TRBD1. The sequenced material came from peripheral blood. This sequence was found in a human donor with acute or convalescent COVID-19. The donor label of this sample is uncertain. The CDR3 region is CAWSVQGTGITDEQFF. CDR3 coding DNA: TGTGCCTGGAGTGTACAGGGGACAGGGATTACTGATGAGCAGTTCTTC.